A single sample gave rise to the 10 T cell receptor beta chains below, sequenced in a study of regulatory T cells in long-lasting Graves disease. CDR3 regions were amplified by Arm-PCR using iRepertoire HTBI primers to build TCR beta libraries. One entry per CDR3 protein results from TCRdb running MiXCR on the multiplex PCR reads. The table lists just over 600,000 distinct CDR3 sequences, roughly 15% of them singletons. Time point defined: newly diagnosed GD, antithyroid drugs for less than 3 months. PBMC RNA was the source of the TCR library. This sample was shared with a second study, whose subject was T cells in Graves' hyperthyroidism and ophthalmopathy.

The material was peripheral blood mononuclear cells (PBMCs), obtained at new diagnosis, from a patient treated with antithyroid drugs. Every receptor here comes from a woman aged 25 to 39 with Graves disease.

Ten or more counts support this clonotype. The gene calls are TRBV5-1 and TRBJ2-1; D is possibly TRBD2 (6 bases). This CDR3 is built from 16 residues. V lost 4 bases, J lost 0 bases, and 14 bases lay in between. Germline V CDR1 and CDR2: SGHRS, YFSETQ. This chain's CDR3 is CASSPVGSGSYNEQFF. DNA of the CDR3: TGCGCCAGCAGCCCAGTTGGTAGCGGCTCCTACAATGAGCAGTTCTTC.

This clonotype was seen ten or more times. The V and J genes are TRBV28 and TRBJ1-4; unclear D gene. V dropped 5 bases and J dropped 8 bases, with 15 bases sitting between them. The germline V gene has CDR1 MDHEN and CDR2 SYDVKM. This CDR3 spans 14 amino acids. The CDR3 is CASSPAGSNEKLFF. CDR3 bases: TGTGCCAGCAGTCCCGCCGGAAGCAACGAAAAACTGTTTTTT. Supplemented by reference TRBV28 and TRBJ1-4, the full variable domain reads DVKVTQSSRYLVKRTGEKVFLECVQDMDHENMFWYRQDPGLGLRLIYFSYDVKMKEKGDIPEGYSVSREKKERFSLILESASTNQTSMYLCASSPAGSNEKLFFGSGTQLSVL.

V and J are TRBV3-1 and TRBJ2-5, with D possibly TRBD1 on 6 matching bases. CDR1 and CDR2 from the germline V gene are LGHDT and YNNKEL (reference sequence). The CDR3 extends over 18 amino acids. V was cut by 0 bases and J by 7 bases, with 24 bases left in between. DNA of the CDR3: TGTGCCAGCAGCCAAGAGAGGACAGCCCGATCTGCCGCGGGGACCCAGTACTTC. The encoded protein is CASSQERTARSAAGTQYF.

The gene calls are TRBV6-2 or TRBV6-3 and TRBJ1-2; 7 nucleotides agree with TRBD1. Germline loops: CDR1 MNHEY, CDR2 SVGEGT. The CDR3 loop spans 16 amino acids. V lost 6 bases to trimming and J lost 1 base; unmatched junction nucleotides: 11. The CDR3 DNA follows: TGTGCCAGCAGGCCTCAACAGGGGCGGTATAACTATGGCTACACCTTC. Encoded protein: CASRPQQGRYNYGYTF.

This chain joins TRBV6-5 and TRBJ2-6; no clear D gene. V was cut by 2 bases and J by 0 bases, with 14 bases left in between. The CDR3 is made up of 18 amino acids. CDR1 MNHEY and CDR2 SVGAGI come from the germline V gene. Here the CDR3 DNA reads TGTGCCAGCAGTTACGATTATGGACCATCCTCTGGGGCCAACGTCCTGACTTTC. Residues: CASSYDYGPSSGANVLTF.

V and J are TRBV5-1 and TRBJ2-3, with TRBD2 identical over 14 bases. There are 18 residues in the CDR3. Per the germline V gene, CDR1 is SGHRS and CDR2 is YFSETQ. The trim removed 3 bases at V and 5 bases at J, leaving 11 bases unmatched. The CDR3 here is CASSSGLAGAPGKDTQYF. In nucleotides, the CDR3 is TGCGCCAGCAGCTCGGGACTAGCGGGAGCGCCGGGGAAAGATACGCAGTATTTT. Full variable domain (remainder filled in from reference TRBV5-1 and TRBJ2-3): KAGVTQTPRYLIKTRGQQVTLSCSPISGHRSVSWYQQTPGQGLQFLFEYFSETQRNKGNFPGRFSGRQFSNSRSEMNVSTLELGDSALYLCASSSGLAGAPGKDTQYFGPGTRLTVL.

In its sample, this clonotype was seen many times. V gene TRBV6-1 combines with J gene TRBJ2-7, with 8 positions matching TRBD1. Unmatched junction bases numbered 10, after V lost 5 bases and J lost 1 base. The CDR3 consists of 16 residues. Looked up from germline, CDR1 is MNHNS and CDR2 is SASEGT. The CDR3 nucleotides are TGTGCCAGCAGTATTGGACAGGGAATATTGTCCTACGAGCAGTACTTC. It encodes CASSIGQGILSYEQYF.

At least ten counts were recorded for this clonotype. V and J are TRBV10-3 and TRBJ1-5, with D uncertain. CDR3 length: 13 amino acids. Germline assignment: CDR1 ENHRY and CDR2 SYGVKD. The V end lost 5 bases, the J end lost 7 bases, and 12 bases lay between the germline ends. CDR3 region: CAISYSDTQPQHF. The CDR3 bases are TGTGCCATCAGTTACAGTGACACCCAGCCCCAGCATTTT.

This clonotype was observed at least ten times. The chain is built from TRBV20-1 and TRBJ2-3, with a tentative D call TRBD2 (6 bases). The CDR3 contains 14 residues. The V end was cut by 3 bases, the J end by 2 bases, with 12 bases between. Germline V lookup: CDR1 DFQATT, CDR2 SNEGSKA (reference sequence). DNA of the CDR3: TGCAGTGCTAGTTATCCGGGAGTCACAGATACGCAGTATTTT. Translating it yields CSASYPGVTDTQYF.

This clonotype was seen ten or more times. The chain links TRBV2 to TRBJ2-5; 11 nucleotides line up with TRBD2. The CDR3 covers 16 residues. V gave up 7 bases and J gave up 4 bases; unmatched junction bases: 11. The germline CDR1 and CDR2 sequences are SNHLY and FYNNEI. CDR3 DNA: TGTGCCAGCACCGCATCCCAAGGACTAGCGGGAGAGACCCAGTACTTC. Protein sequence: CASTASQGLAGETQYF.